This TCR beta chain was recovered during a study of blood T cell repertoires in COVID-19. Germline-derived CDR1 and CDR2 are SGHDN and FVKESK. This CDR3 has 15 amino acids. Between the trimmed V and J ends, which lost 5 bases and 4 bases, there was a span of 17 bases. Original analysis: Reference gene primer amplification gave nucleated cell count estimates. Libraries were prepared by immunoSEQ multiplex PCR; TCRdb keeps only in-frame clonotypes and omits some of them. V, J and clone size derive from that table, while D and trimming were established from the DNA sequence. The table has about 220,000 clones, about 85% seen once.

Sample: peripheral blood. The rearrangement joins TRBV14 to TRBJ1-1; D gene ambiguous. This clonotype originated in a woman aged 60-75 years who had recovered from COVID-19. CDR3 region: CASSGPGTTPTEAFF. In DNA form, the CDR3 reads TGTGCCAGCAGCGGACCGGGAACAACCCCCACTGAAGCTTTCTTT.